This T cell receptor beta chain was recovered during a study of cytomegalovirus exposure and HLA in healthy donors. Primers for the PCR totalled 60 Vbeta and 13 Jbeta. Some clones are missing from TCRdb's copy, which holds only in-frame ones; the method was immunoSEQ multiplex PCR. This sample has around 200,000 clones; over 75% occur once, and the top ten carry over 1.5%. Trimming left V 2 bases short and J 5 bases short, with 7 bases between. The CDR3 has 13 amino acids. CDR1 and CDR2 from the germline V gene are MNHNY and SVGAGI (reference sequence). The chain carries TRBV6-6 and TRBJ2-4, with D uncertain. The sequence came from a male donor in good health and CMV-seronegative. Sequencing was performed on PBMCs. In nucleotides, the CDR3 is TGTGCCAGCAGTTACGAGATCCAAAACATTCAGTACTTC. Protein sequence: CASSYEIQNIQYF.